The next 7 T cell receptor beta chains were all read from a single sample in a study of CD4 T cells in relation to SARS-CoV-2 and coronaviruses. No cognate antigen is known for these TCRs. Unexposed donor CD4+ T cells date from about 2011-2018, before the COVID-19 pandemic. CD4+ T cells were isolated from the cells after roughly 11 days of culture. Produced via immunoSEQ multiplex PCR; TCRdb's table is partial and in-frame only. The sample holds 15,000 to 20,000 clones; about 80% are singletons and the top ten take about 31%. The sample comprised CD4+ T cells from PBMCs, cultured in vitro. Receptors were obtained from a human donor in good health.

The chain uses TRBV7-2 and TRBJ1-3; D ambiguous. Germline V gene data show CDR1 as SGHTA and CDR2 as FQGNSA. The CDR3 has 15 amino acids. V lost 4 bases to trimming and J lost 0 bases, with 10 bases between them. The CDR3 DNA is TGTGCCAGCAGCTCCCTGGGGAACTCTGGAAACACCATATATTTT. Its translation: CASSSLGNSGNTIYF.

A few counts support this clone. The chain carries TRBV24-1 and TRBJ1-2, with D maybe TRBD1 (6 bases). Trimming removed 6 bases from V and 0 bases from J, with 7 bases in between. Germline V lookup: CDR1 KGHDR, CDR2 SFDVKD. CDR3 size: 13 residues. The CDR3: CATSQGSNYGYTF. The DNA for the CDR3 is TGTGCCACCAGTCAGGGGTCTAACTATGGCTACACCTTC.

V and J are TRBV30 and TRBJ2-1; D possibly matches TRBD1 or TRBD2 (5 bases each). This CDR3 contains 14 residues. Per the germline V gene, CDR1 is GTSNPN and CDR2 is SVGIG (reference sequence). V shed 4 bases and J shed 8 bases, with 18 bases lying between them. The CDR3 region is CAWNGMGRPHEQFF. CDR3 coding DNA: TGTGCCTGGAACGGGATGGGACGCCCCCATGAGCAGTTCTTC. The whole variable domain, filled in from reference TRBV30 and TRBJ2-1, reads SQTIHQWPATLVQPVGSPLSLECTVEGTSNPNLYWYRQAAGRGLQLLFYSVGIGQISSEVPQNLSASRPQDRQFILSSKKLLLSDSGFYLCAWNGMGRPHEQFFGPGTRLTVL.

The DNA of the CDR3 is TGTGCCAGCAGCCGGCAGCTTGGCGGGAGCGAGCAGTACTTC. Its protein product is CASSRQLGGSEQYF. This sequence joins TRBV3-1 (or the pseudogene TRBV3-2) and TRBJ2-7; 7 bases agree with TRBD2. The CDR3 contains 14 residues. CDR1 LGHDT and CDR2 YNNKEL come from the germline V gene (reference sequence). Trimming removed 4 bases from V and 6 bases from J; junction bases left unmatched: 9.

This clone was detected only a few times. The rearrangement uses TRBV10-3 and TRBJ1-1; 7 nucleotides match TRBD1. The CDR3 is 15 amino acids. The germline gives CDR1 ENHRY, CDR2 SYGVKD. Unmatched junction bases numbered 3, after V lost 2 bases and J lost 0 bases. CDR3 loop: CAISEPDRVNTEAFF. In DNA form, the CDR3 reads TGTGCCATCAGTGAGCCCGACAGGGTGAACACTGAAGCTTTCTTT.

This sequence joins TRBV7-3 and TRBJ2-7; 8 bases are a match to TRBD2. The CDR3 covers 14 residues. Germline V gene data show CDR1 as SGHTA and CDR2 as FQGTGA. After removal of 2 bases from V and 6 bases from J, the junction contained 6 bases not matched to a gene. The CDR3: CASSLLAGSSEQYF. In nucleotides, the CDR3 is TGTGCCAGCAGCTTACTAGCGGGTAGCTCCGAGCAGTACTTC.

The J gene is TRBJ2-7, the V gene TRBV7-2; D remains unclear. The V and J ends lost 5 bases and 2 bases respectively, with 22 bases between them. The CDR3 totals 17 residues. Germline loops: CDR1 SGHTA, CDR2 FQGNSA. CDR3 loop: CASSRLGNTRPPYEQYF. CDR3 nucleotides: TGTGCCAGCAGCCGGCTAGGGAACACCCGGCCGCCCTACGAGCAGTACTTC.